Shown below are 31 T cell receptor beta chains from a single sample sequenced in a study of shared clonotypes between healthy human individuals. TCRdb keeps only in-frame clones here, not all; method: immunoSEQ multiplex PCR. In the table there are a few million clones, around 90% of which are singletons. Sequenced sample: naive CD4+ T cells from PBMCs. Described subset: CD45RA+ positively selected. The receptors stem from a man aged 18 to 29 in good health. Some clones in this sample may be carry-over from other donors' samples.

The genes are TRBV7-3 and TRBJ1-1; D is uncertain. The V gene lost 4 bases and the J gene lost 0 bases, with 15 bases spanning the gap. The CDR3 length is 16 residues. Germline CDR1 is SGHTA and CDR2 is FQGTGA. The CDR3 DNA reads as TGTGCCAGCAGCTCCCGAGATTTTCTCATGAACACTGAAGCTTTCTTT. Its protein is CASSSRDFLMNTEAFF.

Note on this clone: In the same sample, other DNA sequences code for this CDR3. The chain employs TRBV5-1 and TRBJ2-5; 13 bases align to TRBD2. Unmatched junction bases numbered 1, after V lost 0 bases and J lost 2 bases. The CDR3 covers 16 residues. Germline loops: CDR1 SGHRS, CDR2 YFSETQ. The CDR3 DNA is TGCGCCAGCAGCTTGGGACTAGCGGGAGGACAAGAGACCCAGTACTTC. Protein: CASSLGLAGGQETQYF. The complete variable domain, with remaining parts taken from reference TRBV5-1 and TRBJ2-5, reads KAGVTQTPRYLIKTRGQQVTLSCSPISGHRSVSWYQQTPGQGLQFLFEYFSETQRNKGNFPGRFSGRQFSNSRSEMNVSTLELGDSALYLCASSLGLAGGQETQYFGPGTRLLVL.

As concerns this clone: The sample carries other DNA sequences with the same CDR3. This chain connects TRBV2 to TRBJ1-5; maybe TRBD1 (5 bases). The V end lost 3 bases, the J end lost 4 bases, and 7 bases lay between the germline ends. This CDR3 region has 13 residues. Germline V gives CDR1 SNHLY, CDR2 FYNNEI. DNA for the CDR3: TGTGCCAGCAGTGATGGGGGGAATCAGCCCCAGCATTTT. Protein product: CASSDGGNQPQHF. The whole variable domain, filled in from reference TRBV2 and TRBJ1-5, reads EPEVTQTPSHQVTQMGQEVILRCVPISNHLYFYWYRQILGQKVEFLVSFYNNEISEKSEIFDDQFSVERPDGSNFTLKIRSTKLEDSAMYFCASSDGGNQPQHFGDGTRLSIL.

The V call is TRBV5-1, the J call TRBJ2-1; the D is unclear. Trimming took off 4 bases at V and 3 bases at J, with 32 bases between the two ends. The CDR3 has 21 amino acids. Germline loops: CDR1 SGHRS, CDR2 YFSETQ. The CDR3 loop reads CASSLQPFSPIKRNYYNEQFF. The DNA of the CDR3 is TGCGCCAGCAGCCTTCAACCCTTCAGCCCAATCAAACGGAACTACTACAATGAGCAGTTCTTC.

A remark on this clone: Additional DNA sequences in this sample encode the identical CDR3. The chain has TRBV19 and TRBJ2-3; 8 nucleotides line up with TRBD1. From germline, CDR1 is LNHDA and CDR2 SQIVND (reference sequence). V shed 4 bases, J shed 4 bases, and the junction held 1 base outside the gene matches. The CDR3 runs to 13 residues. CDR3: CASSNRGADTQYF. In DNA, the CDR3 is TGTGCCAGTAGTAACAGGGGGGCAGATACGCAGTATTTT.

In nucleotides, the CDR3 is TGTGCCAGCAGTGAATTAGGGGGGGCGAGGTTGGAGACCCAGTACTTC. It translates to CASSELGGARLETQYF. V and J are TRBV25-1 and TRBJ2-5, with D possibly TRBD2 on 7 matching bases. Germline loops: CDR1 MGHDK, CDR2 SYGVNS. V was cut by 1 base and J by 5 bases, with 17 bases left in between. This CDR3 has 16 amino acids.

The V gene is TRBV7-3, the J gene TRBJ1-1, with TRBD1 matching 7 bases. V lost 3 bases to trimming and J lost 5 bases; unmatched junction nucleotides: 9. Per the germline V gene, CDR1 is SGHTA and CDR2 is FQGTGA. The CDR3 contains 15 residues. The CDR3 DNA sequence: TGTGCCAGCAGCTTCGGGGACAGAACAAGAACTGAAGCTTTCTTT. Translating it yields CASSFGDRTRTEAFF.

The chain uses TRBV5-1 and TRBJ1-5, with D possibly matching TRBD1 (6 bases). V lost 4 bases and J 8 bases, leaving 13 bases between the germline ends. The CDR3 consists of 13 residues. Germline CDR1 SGHRS, CDR2 YFSETQ. CDR3: CASSLTGLEPQHF. The DNA of the CDR3 is TGCGCCAGCAGCCTAACAGGGTTGGAGCCCCAGCATTTT. Full variable domain (remainder filled in from reference TRBV5-1 and TRBJ1-5): KAGVTQTPRYLIKTRGQQVTLSCSPISGHRSVSWYQQTPGQGLQFLFEYFSETQRNKGNFPGRFSGRQFSNSRSEMNVSTLELGDSALYLCASSLTGLEPQHFGDGTRLSIL.

The J gene is TRBJ1-2, the V gene TRBV28; 8 bases align to TRBD1. Germline trimming cut 5 bases from V and 7 bases from J; bases unmatched to any gene: 9. The CDR3 sequence is 14 residues long. CDR1 MDHEN and CDR2 SYDVKM come from the germline V gene. CDR3 protein: CASSLQAGTGGYTF. The CDR3 coding sequence is TGTGCCAGCAGTCTCCAAGCAGGGACAGGTGGCTACACCTTC.

This chain joins TRBV28 and TRBJ1-5; D is undetermined. CDR1 and CDR2 from the germline V gene are MDHEN and SYDVKM. With 3 bases removed from V and 4 bases from J, the gap between germline ends came to 7 bases. This CDR3 is 13 amino acids long. CDR3 DNA sequence: TGTGCCAGCAGTTTCTCCAGGAATCAGCCCCAGCATTTT. It specifies CASSFSRNQPQHF.

This chain joins TRBV6-5 and TRBJ2-1; D gene uncertain. The V end was cut by 5 bases, the J end by 7 bases, with 15 bases between. Germline values: CDR1 MNHEY, CDR2 SVGAGI. The CDR3 length is 14 residues. In DNA form, the CDR3 reads TGTGCCAGCAGTCAAGGACCGTCCTGGAATGAGCAGTTCTTC. Encoded protein: CASSQGPSWNEQFF.

CDR3 in DNA: TGCGCCAGCAGCCAAGATGCTAGGCGGTGGGATACGCAGTATTTT. This encodes CASSQDARRWDTQYF. This chain connects TRBV4-3 to TRBJ2-3, with no clear D. CDR1 is LGHNA and CDR2 is YSLEER in the germline V gene. Trimming removed 0 bases at V and 6 bases at J, with 13 bases between. The length of the CDR3 is 15 residues.

The V call is TRBV9, the J call TRBJ2-7, with 10 bases aligning to TRBD2. This CDR3 spans 15 amino acids. The trim removed 4 bases at V and 2 bases at J, leaving 6 bases unmatched. Germline CDR1 reads SGDLS; CDR2 reads YYNGEE. CDR3 protein: CASSPLAGVAYEQYF. The CDR3 nucleotides read TGTGCCAGCAGCCCTCTAGCGGGAGTAGCCTACGAGCAGTACTTC.

The rearrangement joins TRBV7-8 to TRBJ2-7, with D maybe TRBD1 (6 bases). The V end lost 0 bases, the J end lost 0 bases, and 9 bases lay between the germline ends. The CDR3 runs 15 residues. Germline CDR1 and CDR2: SGHVS and FQNEAQ. The CDR3 loop reads CASSLADRPSYEQYF. The CDR3 bases are TGTGCCAGCAGCTTAGCAGACAGGCCCTCCTACGAGCAGTACTTC.

The chain links TRBV6-1 to TRBJ1-2, with D perhaps TRBD1 (5 bases). This CDR3 spans 14 amino acids. Germline CDR1 reads MNHNS; CDR2 reads SASEGT. The V and J ends lost 4 bases and 6 bases respectively, with 15 bases between them. The CDR3 DNA follows: TGTGCCAGCAGTGGCCGGGACTCTCTCGATGGCTACACCTTC. Residues: CASSGRDSLDGYTF.

This chain links TRBV9 with TRBJ1-3, with D maybe TRBD1 (5 bases). CDR3 length: 17 residues. Germline V gene sequence: CDR1 SGDLS, CDR2 YYNGEE. Trimming pared 4 bases from V and 0 bases from J, leaving 17 bases between. The CDR3 here is CASSHPGRGDSGNTIYF. CDR3 DNA: TGTGCCAGCAGCCACCCGGGGCGGGGGGACTCTGGAAACACCATATATTTT. Supplemented by reference TRBV9 and TRBJ1-3, the full variable domain reads DSGVTQTPKHLITATGQRVTLRCSPRSGDLSVYWYQQSLDQGLQFLIQYYNGEERAKGNILERFSAQQFPDLHSELNLSSLELGDSALYFCASSHPGRGDSGNTIYFGEGSWLTVV.

A remark on this clone: Additional DNA sequences in this sample encode the identical CDR3. The gene calls are TRBV4-1 and TRBJ2-1; 10 nucleotides line up with TRBD2. The CDR3 totals 16 residues. The V segment lost 4 bases and the J segment 4 bases; nucleotides outside the gene matches: 7. Germline assignment: CDR1 MGHRA and CDR2 YSYEKL. The CDR3 region has the DNA TGCGCCAGCAGCCCAACGGGACTAGCGACTTACAATGAGCAGTTCTTC. It codes for CASSPTGLATYNEQFF.

J is TRBJ2-5 and V is TRBV2; weak D call: TRBD1 (6 bases). Trimming removed 9 bases at V and 1 base at J, with 9 bases between. CDR3 length: 12 amino acids. Germline CDR1 and CDR2: SNHLY and FYNNEI. The CDR3 coding sequence is TGTGCCAGTACAGGGCTCCAAGAGACCCAGTACTTC. Encoded protein: CASTGLQETQYF.

The V and J genes are TRBV13 and TRBJ2-2, with TRBD1 as a possible D gene (5 bases). In germline, CDR1 is PRHDT, CDR2 FYEKMQ (reference sequence). V was pared by 5 bases and J by 0 bases, with 7 bases between. CDR3 length equals 14 residues. This chain's CDR3 is CASSRTPNTGELFF. CDR3 DNA: TGTGCCAGCAGCCGGACACCGAACACCGGGGAGCTGTTTTTT.

This chain links TRBV14 with TRBJ2-7; 8 nucleotides align to TRBD2. V lost 2 bases and J lost 1; bases outside the gene matches: 10. Germline assignment: CDR1 SGHDN and CDR2 FVKESK. The CDR3 is made up of 17 amino acids. The CDR3 bases are TGTGCCAGCAGCCAACTCCAGGGAGCGGGAGTGTCCTACGAGCAGTACTTC. Translated, it gives CASSQLQGAGVSYEQYF.

The genes are TRBV28 and TRBJ2-7; 9 bases align to TRBD2. CDR3 size: 16 residues. Germline CDR1 is MDHEN and CDR2 is SYDVKM. The CDR3 DNA is TGTGCTACGTGGGAATCTGGAGCGGGAGGAGGCTACGAGCAGTACTTC. Translation gives CATWESGAGGGYEQYF.

This clone was observed a handful of times. The chain is built from TRBV7-9 and TRBJ1-1; TRBD1 matches at 7 bases. J was trimmed by 1 base and V by 5 bases; bases with no gene match: 7. There are 15 residues in the CDR3. Looked up from germline, CDR1 is SEHNR and CDR2 is FQNEAQ (reference sequence). DNA of the CDR3: TGTGCCAGCAGCAAATGGGACAGAGAGAACACTGAAGCTTTCTTT. It encodes CASSKWDRENTEAFF.

A note on this clone: In the same sample, other DNA sequences code for this CDR3. The genes are TRBV2 and TRBJ2-3; no clear D gene. Trimming took 4 bases from V and 4 from J, leaving 6 bases between them. The CDR3 loop spans 12 amino acids. CDR1 SNHLY and CDR2 FYNNEI come from the germline V gene. Here the CDR3 reads CASSVESDTQYF. The CDR3 bases are TGTGCCAGCAGTGTAGAGTCAGATACGCAGTATTTT.

The gene calls are TRBV7-2 and TRBJ2-3; D remains unclear. V lost 5 bases to trimming and J lost 5 bases, with 8 bases between them. Germline V gene lookup returns CDR1 SGHTA and CDR2 FQGNSA. The CDR3 sequence is 12 residues long. For the CDR3, the DNA is TGTGCCAGCAGCCTCCTTTTAGATACGCAGTATTTT. Residues: CASSLLLDTQYF.

The chain is built from TRBV15 and TRBJ1-4, with TRBD1 matching over 9 bases. The CDR3 runs 16 residues. Germline lookup yields CDR1 LNHNV and CDR2 YYDKDF (reference sequence). V gave up 5 bases and J gave up 8 bases; unmatched junction bases: 12. The CDR3 reads CATSSQQTGGDEKLFF. The CDR3 bases are TGTGCCACCAGCTCGCAACAGACAGGGGGGGACGAAAAACTGTTTTTT.

This CDR3 is CASSWASAEYNEQFF. The CDR3 DNA reads as TGTGCCAGCAGTTGGGCTAGCGCTGAGTACAATGAGCAGTTCTTC. The chain is built from TRBV6-6 and TRBJ2-1; weak D call: TRBD2 (6 bases). Between the trimmed V and J ends, which lost 4 bases and 4 bases, there was a span of 14 bases. CDR3 length: 15 residues. Germline lookup yields CDR1 MNHNY and CDR2 SVGAGI (reference sequence).

The chain carries TRBV5-8 and TRBJ1-5; D call uncertain. The CDR3 consists of 12 residues. Trimming left V 7 bases short and J 3 bases short, with 8 bases between. Germline V CDR1 and CDR2: SGHTS, YDEGEE. CDR3 sequence reads: CASQKDNQPQHF. The CDR3 DNA follows: TGTGCCAGCCAAAAAGACAATCAGCCCCAGCATTTT.

This chain uses TRBV5-1 with TRBJ1-2, with 9 nucleotides matching TRBD1. CDR3 length: 14 residues. CDR1 is SGHRS and CDR2 is YFSETQ in the germline V gene. With 6 bases clipped from V and 2 bases from J, the junction kept 5 bases outside the gene matches. DNA of the CDR3: TGCGCCAGCAACCCGGGACAGGGCAACTATGGCTACACCTTC. The encoded protein is CASNPGQGNYGYTF.

The V call is TRBV5-1, the J call TRBJ2-7; 10 bases are a match to TRBD2. V lost 0 bases and J lost 6; bases outside the gene matches: 21. The CDR3 is 20 residues long. Germline values: CDR1 SGHRS, CDR2 YFSETQ. As DNA, the CDR3 is TGCGCCAGCAGCTTGGTCCCCCATGGGGCTAGCGGGAGCTATGGGGGCGAGCAGTACTTC. The encoded protein is CASSLVPHGASGSYGGEQYF.

This chain links TRBV28 with TRBJ1-2; D remains unclear. This CDR3 comprises 15 residues. Deletions cut 4 bases from V and 3 bases from J, with 15 bases between. Germline lookup yields CDR1 MDHEN and CDR2 SYDVKM. CDR3 sequence (DNA): TGTGCCAGCAGTTCCGTTCGAATAGGTGACTATGGCTACACCTTC. This codes for CASSSVRIGDYGYTF.

This chain joins TRBV7-3 and TRBJ1-1, with D tentatively TRBD1 (5 bases). This CDR3 is 15 amino acids long. Trimming stripped 5 bases from V and 0 bases from J, with 13 bases between. Germline lookup yields CDR1 SGHTA and CDR2 FQGTGA. The CDR3 DNA reads TGTGCCAGCAGCCCAGGACATAACATGAACACTGAAGCTTTCTTT. Its protein is CASSPGHNMNTEAFF. Complete variable domain (other parts from reference TRBV7-3 and TRBJ1-1): GAGVSQTPSNKVTEKGKYVELRCDPISGHTALYWYRQSLGQGPEFLIYFQGTGAADDSGLPNDRFFAVRPEGSVSTLKIQRTERGDSAVYLCASSPGHNMNTEAFFGQGTRLTVV.